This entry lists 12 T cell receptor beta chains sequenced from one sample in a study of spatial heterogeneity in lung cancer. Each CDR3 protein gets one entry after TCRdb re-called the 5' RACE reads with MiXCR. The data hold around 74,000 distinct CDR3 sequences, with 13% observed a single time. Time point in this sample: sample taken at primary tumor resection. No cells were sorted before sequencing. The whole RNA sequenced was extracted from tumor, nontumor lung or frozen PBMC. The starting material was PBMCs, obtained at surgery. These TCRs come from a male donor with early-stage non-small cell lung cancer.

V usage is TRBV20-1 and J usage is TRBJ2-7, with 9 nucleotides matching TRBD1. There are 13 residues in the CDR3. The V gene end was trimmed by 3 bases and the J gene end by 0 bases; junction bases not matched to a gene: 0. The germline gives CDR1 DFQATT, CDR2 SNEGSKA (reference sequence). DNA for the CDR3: TGCAGTGCTAGGACAGGGGGCTCCTACGAGCAGTACTTC. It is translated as CSARTGGSYEQYF.

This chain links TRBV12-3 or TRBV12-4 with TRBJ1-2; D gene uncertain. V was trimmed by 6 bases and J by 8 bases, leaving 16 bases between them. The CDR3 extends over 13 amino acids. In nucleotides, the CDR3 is TGTGCCAGCAGCACTGGACCGGACTGGGGCTACACCTTC. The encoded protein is CASSTGPDWGYTF.

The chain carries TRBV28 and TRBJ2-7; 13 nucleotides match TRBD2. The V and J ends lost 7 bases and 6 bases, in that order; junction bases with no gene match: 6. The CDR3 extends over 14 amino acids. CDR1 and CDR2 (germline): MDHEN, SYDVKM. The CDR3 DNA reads TGTGCCAGCACCGGACTAGCGGGAGAGGGCGAGCAGTACTTC. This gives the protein CASTGLAGEGEQYF.

The chain's CDR3 is CASSQQQAGETQYF. The DNA for the CDR3 is TGTGCCAGCAGCCAACAACAGGCGGGAGAGACCCAGTACTTC. The rearrangement uses TRBV14 and TRBJ2-5; possibly TRBD1 or TRBD2 for D (5 bases each). The CDR3 runs to 14 residues. V was shortened by 2 bases and J by 4 bases, with 11 bases between the two germline ends. Germline lookup yields CDR1 SGHDN and CDR2 FVKESK.

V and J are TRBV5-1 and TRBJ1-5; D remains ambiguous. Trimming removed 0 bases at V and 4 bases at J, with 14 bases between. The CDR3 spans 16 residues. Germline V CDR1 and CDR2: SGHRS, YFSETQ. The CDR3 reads CASSLAPLGRNQPQHF. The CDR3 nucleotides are TGCGCCAGCAGCTTGGCTCCGCTAGGACGGAATCAGCCCCAGCATTTT.

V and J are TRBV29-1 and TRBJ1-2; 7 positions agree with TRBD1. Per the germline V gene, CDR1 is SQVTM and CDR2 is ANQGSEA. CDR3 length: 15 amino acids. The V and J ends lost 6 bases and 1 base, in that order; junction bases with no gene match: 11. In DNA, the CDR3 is TGCAGCGTCCCTACGCCGGGACAGTTTAACTATGGCTACACCTTC. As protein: CSVPTPGQFNYGYTF.

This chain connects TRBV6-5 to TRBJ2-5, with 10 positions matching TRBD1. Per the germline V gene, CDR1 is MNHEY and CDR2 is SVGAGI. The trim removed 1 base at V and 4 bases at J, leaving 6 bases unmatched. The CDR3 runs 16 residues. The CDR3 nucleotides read TGTGCCAGCAGTTACTTGCCGGGACAGGGGTTAGAGACCCAGTACTTC. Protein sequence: CASSYLPGQGLETQYF.

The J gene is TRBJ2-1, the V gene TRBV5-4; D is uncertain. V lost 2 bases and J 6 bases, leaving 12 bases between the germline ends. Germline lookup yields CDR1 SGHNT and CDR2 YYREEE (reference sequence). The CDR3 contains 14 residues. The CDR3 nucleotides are TGTGCCAGCAGCTTTGGCCCATTGTTCAATGAGCAGTTCTTC. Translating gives CASSFGPLFNEQFF.

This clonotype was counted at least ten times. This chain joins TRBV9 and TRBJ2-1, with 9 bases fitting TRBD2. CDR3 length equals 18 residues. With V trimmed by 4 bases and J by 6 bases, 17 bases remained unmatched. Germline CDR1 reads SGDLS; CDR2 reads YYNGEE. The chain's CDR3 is CASSSTLQTSGSGNEQFF. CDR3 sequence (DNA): TGTGCCAGCAGCTCTACCCTTCAAACTAGCGGGTCTGGCAATGAGCAGTTCTTC.

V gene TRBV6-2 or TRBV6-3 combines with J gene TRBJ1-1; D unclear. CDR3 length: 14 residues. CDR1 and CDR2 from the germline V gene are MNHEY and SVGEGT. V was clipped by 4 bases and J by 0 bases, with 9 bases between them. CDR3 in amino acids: CASSFTALNTEAFF. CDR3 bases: TGTGCCAGCAGTTTTACAGCCTTGAACACTGAAGCTTTCTTT.

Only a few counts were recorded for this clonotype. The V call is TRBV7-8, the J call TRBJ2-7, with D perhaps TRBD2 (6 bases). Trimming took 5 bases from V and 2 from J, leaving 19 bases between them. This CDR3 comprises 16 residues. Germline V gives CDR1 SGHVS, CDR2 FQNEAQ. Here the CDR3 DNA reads TGTGCCAGCAGCCCGAGGGGCGGACTAAGGCCCTACGAGCAGTACTTC. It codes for CASSPRGGLRPYEQYF.

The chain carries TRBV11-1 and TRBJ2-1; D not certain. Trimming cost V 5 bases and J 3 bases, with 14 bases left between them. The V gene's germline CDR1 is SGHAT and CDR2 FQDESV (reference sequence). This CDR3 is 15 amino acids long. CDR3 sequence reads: CASSRDDDIYNEQFF. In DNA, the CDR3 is TGTGCCAGCAGCAGGGATGATGACATCTACAATGAGCAGTTCTTC. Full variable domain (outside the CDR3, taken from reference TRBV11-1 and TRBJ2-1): EAEVAQSPRYKITEKSQAVAFWCDPISGHATLYWYRQILGQGPELLVQFQDESVVDDSQLPKDRFSAERLKGVDSTLKIQPAELGDSAMYLCASSRDDDIYNEQFFGPGTRLTVL.